This T cell receptor (beta chain) was captured by sequencing in a study of T cell responses to AZD1222 COVID-19 vaccine. Broader study findings: CD4 TCRs associated with vaccination spanned spike, dominating at 160-218 and 743-854. Elevations in Spike-specific TCR breadth and depth followed administration of two AZD1222 doses.

About this clone itself: Its target is not known.

Some clones are missing from TCRdb's copy, which holds only in-frame ones; the method was immunoSEQ multiplex PCR. The data contain 85,000 to 130,000 clones, approximately 88% of them singletons. CDR1 is MNHEY, CDR2 SMNVEV, per germline (reference sequence). The CDR3 contains 15 residues. V lost 3 bases and J lost 3; bases outside the gene matches: 1. The chain is built from TRBV27 and TRBJ2-2, with TRBD1 matching over 10 bases. The sequenced sample was peripheral blood, obtained on day 0 of AZD1222 vaccination. The TCR comes from an adult in good health. CDR3 in DNA: TGTGCCAGCAGTTTGGGGACAGGGGACACCGGGGAGCTGTTTTTT. As protein: CASSLGTGDTGELFF.